These 17 T cell receptor beta chains came from one sample sequenced in a study of blood T cell repertoires in COVID-19. Produced via immunoSEQ multiplex PCR; TCRdb's table is partial and in-frame only. This sample has around 140,000 clones, with 84% found just once. The sample taken for sequencing was peripheral blood. The source is a man in his sixties with acute or convalescent COVID-19.

This clone was seen a few times. V is TRBV12-3 or TRBV12-4 and J is TRBJ2-7; 9 positions agree with TRBD2. This CDR3 contains 13 residues. J was trimmed by 2 bases and V by 6 bases; bases with no gene match: 2. CDR3 coding DNA: TGTGCCAGCAGGACTAGCGGAACCTACGAGCAGTACTTC. Its protein is CASRTSGTYEQYF.

J is TRBJ2-1 and V is TRBV5-1; tentative D call: TRBD2 (5 bases). This CDR3 contains 15 residues. Trimming left V 2 bases short and J 2 bases short, with 11 bases between. Germline V gene lookup returns CDR1 SGHRS and CDR2 YFSETQ. The CDR3 reads CASSFASSTYNEQFF. DNA for the CDR3: TGCGCCAGCAGCTTCGCTAGCTCCACCTACAATGAGCAGTTCTTC.

This clone was recorded at least ten times. The gene calls are TRBV13 and TRBJ1-6; D gene uncertain. Trimming took off 0 bases at V and 0 bases at J, with 9 bases between the two ends. Germline loops: CDR1 PRHDT, CDR2 FYEKMQ (reference sequence). There are 17 residues in the CDR3. CDR3 in amino acids: CASSLGAESSYNSPLHF. The CDR3 DNA reads as TGTGCCAGCAGCTTAGGGGCGGAGAGCTCCTATAATTCACCCCTCCACTTT.

The V and J genes are TRBV18 and TRBJ1-4; 11 bases agree with TRBD1. CDR3 length: 17 residues. Trimming removed 3 bases from V and 0 bases from J; junction bases left unmatched: 3. Germline CDR1 KGHSH, CDR2 LQKENI. The DNA of the CDR3 is TGTGCCAGCTCACCCCGGACAGGGGGCTCAACTAATGAAAAACTGTTTTTT. Translated, it gives CASSPRTGGSTNEKLFF.

The genes are TRBV18 and TRBJ2-7, with 8 bases matching TRBD1. This CDR3 is 12 amino acids long. With 3 bases clipped from V and 5 bases from J, the junction kept 0 bases outside the gene matches. Germline assignment: CDR1 KGHSH and CDR2 LQKENI. The CDR3 DNA reads as TGTGCCAGCTCACCGACAGGGGACGAGCAGTACTTC. Translating gives CASSPTGDEQYF.

The chain couples TRBV9 to TRBJ2-1; the match to TRBD2 covers 13 bases. The ends lost 4 bases at V and 3 bases at J; junction bases unmatched: 10. CDR3 length: 18 amino acids. The germline V gene has CDR1 SGDLS and CDR2 YYNGEE. The CDR3 loop reads CASSPRTSGSSGYNEQFF. CDR3 DNA sequence: TGTGCCAGCAGCCCCCGGACTAGCGGGAGTTCAGGCTACAATGAGCAGTTCTTC. The full variable domain, in which reference TRBV9 and TRBJ2-1 provide the parts outside the CDR3, is DSGVTQTPKHLITATGQRVTLRCSPRSGDLSVYWYQQSLDQGLQFLIQYYNGEERAKGNILERFSAQQFPDLHSELNLSSLELGDSALYFCASSPRTSGSSGYNEQFFGPGTRLTVL.

V is TRBV7-9 and J is TRBJ2-1; D is possibly TRBD1 (5 bases). The CDR3 sequence is 14 residues long. Germline CDR1 and CDR2: SEHNR and FQNEAQ (reference sequence). The germline V and J ends were trimmed by 5 bases and 4 bases, with 12 bases remaining between them. For the CDR3, the DNA is TGTGCCAGCAGCCCAGGGCCTTCTTACAATGAGCAGTTCTTC. Amino acids: CASSPGPSYNEQFF.

CDR3 loop: CASSQGDRQRNTEAFF. CDR3 DNA sequence: TGTGCCAGCAGCCAGGGGGATAGACAGCGGAACACTGAAGCTTTCTTT. The gene calls are TRBV11-2 and TRBJ1-1, with 7 bases fitting TRBD1. The CDR3 totals 16 residues. Germline V gene data show CDR1 as SGHAT and CDR2 as FQNNGV. Trimming removed 5 bases from V and 1 base from J; junction bases left unmatched: 10. The complete variable domain, with remaining parts taken from reference TRBV11-2 and TRBJ1-1, reads EAGVAQSPRYKIIEKRQSVAFWCNPISGHATLYWYQQILGQGPKLLIQFQNNGVVDDSQLPKDRFSAERLKGVDSTLKIQPAKLEDSAVYLCASSQGDRQRNTEAFFGQGTRLTVV.

This chain links TRBV7-9 with TRBJ2-7, with 8 nucleotides matching TRBD2. This CDR3 has 13 residues. Germline-derived CDR1 and CDR2 are SEHNR and FQNEAQ (reference sequence). The trim removed 4 bases at V and 6 bases at J, leaving 5 bases unmatched. The chain's CDR3 is CASSSAGEGEQYF. Here the CDR3 DNA reads TGTGCCAGCAGCTCAGCGGGAGAGGGCGAGCAGTACTTC.

This clone appeared a single time. V gene TRBV9 combines with J gene TRBJ1-2, with D tentatively TRBD1 (5 bases). V lost 3 bases to trimming and J lost 13 bases, with 16 bases between them. CDR3 length: 12 residues. Germline CDR1 is SGDLS and CDR2 is YYNGEE. Here the CDR3 reads CASSAGGTRCTF. The CDR3, as DNA: TGTGCCAGCAGCGCCGGGGGTACGCGATGCACCTTC. Filled out from reference TRBV9 and TRBJ1-2, the complete variable domain reads DSGVTQTPKHLITATGQRVTLRCSPRSGDLSVYWYQQSLDQGLQFLIQYYNGEERAKGNILERFSAQQFPDLHSELNLSSLELGDSALYFCASSAGGTRCTFGSGTRLTVV.

The J gene is TRBJ1-2, the V gene TRBV5-6, with D uncertain. Trimming removed 3 bases from V and 5 bases from J, with 17 bases in between. The length of the CDR3 is 15 residues. Germline V gives CDR1 SGHDT, CDR2 YYEEEE. The CDR3 sequence: CASSSVTSGLYGYTF. CDR3 bases: TGTGCCAGCAGCTCAGTTACGAGCGGGCTTTATGGCTACACCTTC.

This chain connects TRBV5-1 to TRBJ2-1, with D uncertain. V lost 0 bases, J lost 4 bases, and 5 bases lay in between. Per germline, CDR1 SGHRS and CDR2 YFSETQ. The CDR3 has 13 amino acids. In DNA form, the CDR3 reads TGCGCCAGCAGCTTGGTCGGGTACAATGAGCAGTTCTTC. Translation gives CASSLVGYNEQFF.

In its sample, this clone was seen once. This chain connects TRBV3-1 (or the pseudogene TRBV3-2) to TRBJ1-1; possible D gene TRBD1, 5 bases. Trimming pared 2 bases from V and 1 base from J, leaving 8 bases between. CDR3 length equals 14 residues. Germline CDR1 and CDR2: LGHDT and YNNKEL (reference sequence). In DNA form, the CDR3 reads TGTGCCAGCAGCCAAAGACAGTGGAACACTGAAGCTTTCTTT. It yields the protein CASSQRQWNTEAFF.

The chain carries TRBV5-6 and TRBJ2-7; maybe TRBD1 (5 bases). With 4 bases removed from V and 1 base from J, the gap between germline ends came to 15 bases. Germline values: CDR1 SGHDT, CDR2 YYEEEE. This CDR3 region has 15 residues. CDR3 loop: CASSDETVNSYEQYF. The CDR3 DNA follows: TGTGCCAGCAGCGACGAGACAGTGAATTCCTACGAGCAGTACTTC.

The V call is TRBV6-5, the J call TRBJ1-6; D gene uncertain. V was shortened by 0 bases and J by 2 bases, with 8 bases between the two germline ends. This CDR3 comprises 16 residues. Germline V lookup: CDR1 MNHEY, CDR2 SVGAGI. CDR3 DNA sequence: TGTGCCAGCAGTTACTCATCCGGGACCTATAATTCACCCCTCCACTTT. This translates into CASSYSSGTYNSPLHF.

V gene TRBV15 combines with J gene TRBJ2-2; D perhaps matches TRBD1 (5 bases). This CDR3 region has 16 residues. The germline V gene encodes CDR1 LNHNV and CDR2 YYDKDF (reference sequence). V lost 0 bases to trimming and J lost 8 bases, with 16 bases between them. CDR3 residues: CATSRDGARRTGELFF. The CDR3 DNA is TGTGCCACCAGCAGAGATGGGGCCCGACGGACGGGGGAGCTGTTTTTT.

The V and J genes are TRBV5-1 and TRBJ1-1, with D perhaps TRBD1 (6 bases). From germline, CDR1 is SGHRS and CDR2 YFSETQ. The CDR3 runs to 14 residues. The V gene lost 0 bases and the J gene lost 7 bases, with 13 bases spanning the gap. CDR3 residues: CASSLVQGSSEAFF. Written as DNA, the CDR3 is TGCGCCAGCAGCTTGGTCCAGGGGAGTAGTGAAGCTTTCTTT.